These T cell receptor beta chains were read from a single sample in a study of T cells after posttransplantation cyclophosphamide. Some clones are missing from TCRdb's copy, which holds only in-frame ones; the method was immunoSEQ multiplex PCR. Found here are some 50,000 clones, no singletons; the ten largest cover around 2.2%. The material sequenced was PBMCs. The source of these receptors is a man in his forties in good health, CMV-negative, and a related stem cell transplant donor. The CDR3 runs from the conserved cysteine through the conserved F or W. The order of the fields is J gene, V gene, CDR3 protein.

J gene: TRBJ1-5; V gene: TRBV28; CDR3 protein: CASSSVNQPQHF
J gene: TRBJ2-2; V gene: TRBV4-1; CDR3 protein: CASSQKTGENTGELFF
J gene: TRBJ2-1; V gene: TRBV5-1; CDR3 protein: CASSLTSGSYNEQFF
J gene: TRBJ2-5; V gene: TRBV27; CDR3 protein: CASRPRRAGVAETQYF
J gene: TRBJ2-7; V gene: TRBV11-3; CDR3 protein: CASSMGTSGSWEQYF
J gene: TRBJ2-2; V gene: TRBV7-9; CDR3 protein: CASSHAQGAGELFF
J gene: TRBJ2-1; V gene: TRBV30; CDR3 protein: CAWTMDREGDEQFF
J gene: TRBJ2-7; V gene: TRBV19; CDR3 protein: CASSIGPRDEQYF
J gene: TRBJ1-5; V gene: TRBV28; CDR3 protein: CASSPRGGEWGLRGRPQHF
J gene: TRBJ1-5; V gene: TRBV4-3; CDR3 protein: CASSQLGGPQHF
J gene: TRBJ1-2; V gene: TRBV5-1; CDR3 protein: CASSSSGRGSYGYTF
J gene: TRBJ2-1; V gene: TRBV6-1; CDR3 protein: CASSVGWLAVDNEQFF
J gene: TRBJ2-1; V gene: TRBV30; CDR3 protein: CAQRGEGGDNEQFF
J gene: TRBJ2-1; V gene: TRBV6-5; CDR3 protein: CASSYSSSGGDNEQFF
J gene: TRBJ1-3; V gene: TRBV19; CDR3 protein: CASSSPGTGGNTIYF
J gene: TRBJ1-2; V gene: TRBV27; CDR3 protein: CASSPTGLYGYTF
J gene: TRBJ1-3; V gene: TRBV5-1; CDR3 protein: CASSLDRLAGNTIYF
J gene: TRBJ2-3; V gene: TRBV5-1; CDR3 protein: CASSFRLAGGSTDTQYF
J gene: TRBJ2-5; V gene: TRBV9; CDR3 protein: CASSVEGSKETQYF